This T cell receptor (beta chain) was documented in a study of T cell responses to AZD1222 COVID-19 vaccine. Data came from immunoSEQ multiplex PCR; TCRdb stores just in-frame clones and leaves some out. Recorded for this sample: about 140,000 clones. The CDR3 totals 13 residues. Looked up from germline, CDR1 is MNHEY and CDR2 is SVGEGT. The V end was cut by 2 bases, the J end by 4 bases, with 8 bases between. V gene TRBV6-2 or TRBV6-3 combines with J gene TRBJ1-2; D ambiguous. The origin of this receptor is an adult in good health. Sequenced: peripheral blood. CDR3 amino acids: CASSYDGTYGYTF. In DNA, the CDR3 is TGTGCCAGCAGTTACGACGGAACCTATGGCTACACCTTC.